Sequencing of this TCR beta chain was carried out in a study of long-term antiretroviral therapy in people with HIV (dated by TCRdb to between 2021 and 2024). Background on the whole study: The earliest samples were collected roughly a decade before the 2015 WHO recommendation for immediate ART, at a time when ART was usually postponed until CD4 counts fell. A retrospective serial study tested whether changes in peripheral blood TRB repertoire composition and diversity were associated with ART initiation and durable HIV suppression. The cohort contributed roughly 190 cryopreserved PBMC samples from about 29 adults with confirmed HIV infection, collected serially over a mean of about six years (range 1-12). About 35% of the 30 participants with HIV were female. No cross-contamination during QIAcube processing turned up in test extractions that ran a monoclonal T-cell line alongside more than 30 polyclonal samples. Broad study findings and their caveats: The repertoire was dominated across all time points by expanded TRB clones identified before ART initiation, although this dominance was seen to fluctuate and to decrease in many PLHIV after ART. Starting ART was linked to a significant rise in TRB diversity, yet even with long-term ART the diversity remained significantly lower than in transplant donor controls. The samples span the years 2004 to 2017, and the ART regimens used at that time may not be as effective as current regimens. Inferences about post-ART repertoire changes are limited because no data were available on ART adherence, viral resistance or therapy changes. Because pre-ART samples had limited cell numbers, unsorted PBMC were profiled rather than sorted CD4+ and CD8+ T cells. Narrower CDR3 length ranges were observed in HIV repertoires than in controls, and an antigen-experienced repertoire with only a slight naive shift after ART was suggested by the network structure. Owing to limited PBMC availability, only the TCR beta chain was sequenced, without alpha chain pairing.

About this clone: Its antigen has not been determined. It has no much larger one-base neighbor in the sample; base qualities were not kept.

CDR3 length: 14 amino acids, cysteine to phenylalanine. Only the CDR3 region is kept as DNA, spanning 42 bases read in frame from base 1. CDR1 and CDR2 are read off the germline V gene (reference sequence) as WNHNN and SYGVQD. V is shortened by 2 bases, J by 6 bases, and the region joining them spans 12 bases. The immunoSEQ hsTCRB v3.0 assay was used at survey level resolution for TRB variable region sequencing. TRB sequencing targeted a depth of roughly 40,000-55,000 T-cell genomes per sample. TRB libraries were pooled and sequenced on an Illumina MiSeq using a v3 150-cycle kit. Per the authors' processing: Repertoire analysis ran in R within a reproducible Nextflow workflow covering QC, data transformation and analysis. Custom analyses were implemented in LymphoSeq2, an R package for AIRR-Seq data exploration. A handful of samples that yielded fewer than 5000 total TRB sequences were excluded, so that more than 150 HIV repertoires were analyzed. Of the 180 to 200 retained HIV repertoires, about 60 were collected before and 120 to 140 after ART initiation. Repertoires were downsampled to 5000 TRB nucleotide sequences, with summary statistics averaged over 100 downsampling iterations. The analysis kept only TRB sequences whose CDR3 regions were at least seven amino acids long. A Shannon entropy-derived clonality score and the Gini coefficient were used to measure diversity. In repertoire networks, the top 5000 CDR3 amino acid sequences were linked whenever an edit distance of one separated two sequences. GLIPH2 predicted antigen specificity groups and MHC restriction for TRB CDR3 amino acid sequences. To flag known CMV, EBV, HIV or tissue antigen associations, CDR3 amino acid sequences were matched against VDJdb and McPAS-TCR. Pre-ART, post-ART and control groups were compared with Wilcoxon signed-rank tests and Holm-Bonferroni correction. Imported from immuneACCESS, the table was reduced by TCRdb to in-frame sequences with V and J called. These copies leave out some clones; in studies compared against another copy, an unresolved V gene accounts for under half, and the cause of the remainder is not known. V, J and clone size are taken as reported in that table, and D and trimming were inferred from the DNA itself. The sample has more than 20,000 clones on record, 85% of them singletons. The biggest ten clones account for roughly 10% of the sample.

To be included, a participant needed at least one PBMC sample from before ART initiation plus at least two post-ART samples. Treatment was received in the United States of America by all participants with HIV. Before DNA extraction, cryopreserved samples of roughly 1-10 million PBMC were thawed and washed. At the time of the earliest PBMC sample, participants with HIV were aged between about 20 and 54 years. PBMC samples from each participant spanned 1-4 timepoints before ART initiation and 2-8 timepoints after ART initiation, with a median of 7 samples. Serial HIV viral load, CD4+ T-cell count, ART history and demographic data were obtained for every participant. Using a Qiagen kit on a QIAcube, genomic DNA was extracted from unsorted PBMC, with samples processed in batches of 12.

This specimen was unsorted PBMCs, taken 2.3 years after starting antiretroviral therapy. The sequence joins TRBV10-1 to TRBJ2-3; a confident D gene designation cannot be given. This receptor was identified in a man aged 40-55 years with HIV. The nucleotides read TGCGCCAGCAGTGAGGCTTACGCACAGGATACGCAGTATTTT. Translated, this is CASSEAYAQDTQYF.